This TCR beta chain was captured in a study of regulatory T cells in long-lasting Graves disease. CDR3 regions were amplified by Arm-PCR using iRepertoire HTBI primers to build TCR beta libraries. TCRdb re-analysed the multiplex PCR reads in MiXCR, keeping a single row per CDR3 protein. The sample carries about 540,000 distinct CDR3 sequences, about 14% recorded once. Study results and caveats: There was favoring of TRBV28, TRBJ1-2 and TRBJ2-5 in persistent disease.

This clonotype was counted many times. Its cognate antigen is unknown. Germline-derived CDR1 and CDR2 are MNHEY and SMNVEV (reference sequence). The length of the CDR3 is 15 residues. V shed 1 base and J shed 8 bases, with 12 bases lying between them. Time point denoted: newly diagnosed GD, antithyroid drugs for less than 3 months. RNA from PBMCs was the source of the TCR library. Recruitment took place at an endocrinology department in Xi'an, China. The data were also submitted as part of a second study, on T cells in Graves' hyperthyroidism and ophthalmopathy. According to that study: Model output signaled ophthalmopathy a median around 6.9 months ahead of onset.

Sequencing used peripheral blood mononuclear cells (PBMCs), obtained at new diagnosis, from a patient treated with antithyroid drugs. The clonotype was recovered from a young man with Graves disease. V gene TRBV27 combines with J gene TRBJ1-6; D not resolved. CDR3 sequence: CASSLFRERHSPLHF. CDR3 nucleotide sequence: TGTGCCAGCAGTTTATTCCGAGAAAGGCATTCACCCCTCCACTTT.